This TCR beta chain was captured by sequencing in a study of T cell responses to AZD1222 COVID-19 vaccine. This clone was detected once. No antigen is known for it. Germline V CDR1 and CDR2: SNHLY, FYNNEI. Between the trimmed V and J ends, which lost 2 bases and 3 bases, there was a span of 10 bases. CDR3 size: 15 residues. Clones were sequenced by immunoSEQ multiplex PCR, and TCRdb holds only the in-frame ones, with some missing. Here the sample spans 90,000 to 150,000 clones, approximately 88% being singletons. Findings and caveats of the study: Vaccine-associated CD4 TCRs ranged over spike, dominating at 160-218 and 743-854. None of the repertoires were sampled until the peak T cell response had passed. Donors were mostly white British, more females; clonal diversity possibly underestimated. Spike-specific TCR repertoires showed rising breadth and depth after two AZD1222 doses.

The TCR originated in an adult in good health. The chain couples TRBV2 to TRBJ1-4, with D perhaps TRBD1 (5 bases). The sequencing used peripheral blood, collected on day 0 of AZD1222 vaccination. DNA of the CDR3: TGTGCCAGCAGTGAACAGGGTTTCGCTAATGAAAAACTGTTTTTT. It is translated as CASSEQGFANEKLFF.